Listed here are 23 T cell receptor beta chains from one sample, sequenced in a study of T cells in Graves' hyperthyroidism and ophthalmopathy. Amplification targeted TCR beta CDR3 regions from RNA transcripts. RT-PCR in the first round (using the HTBI primer set) targeted the TCR CDR3. MiXCR was run by TCRdb on the multiplex PCR reads, yielding one entry per CDR3 protein. This sample has a few hundred thousand distinct CDR3 sequences, with roughly 14% found just once. Material: blood. Receptors were obtained from a woman aged 30 to 39 with Graves' ophthalmopathy.

This clonotype occurred many times. The chain links TRBV2 to TRBJ2-5, with 8 bases that match TRBD2. Per the germline V gene, CDR1 is SNHLY and CDR2 is FYNNEI. V gave up 5 bases and J gave up 7 bases; unmatched junction bases: 12. CDR3 length: 15 residues. The CDR3 DNA reads TGTGCCAGCAGTTCTGCGACCGGGACTAGATCGACCCAGTACTTC. Translation: CASSSATGTRSTQYF.

The table lists this clonotype with many counts. J is TRBJ2-5 and V is TRBV30; TRBD2 matches at 9 bases. CDR1 GTSNPN and CDR2 SVGIG come from the germline V gene (reference sequence). The CDR3 is made up of 16 amino acids. V lost 4 bases to trimming and J lost 1 base; unmatched junction nucleotides: 10. CDR3 protein: CAWTSPAGGAQETQYF. CDR3 nucleotides: TGTGCCTGGACGTCCCCGGCGGGGGGGGCCCAAGAGACCCAGTACTTC.

The sample holds many counts of this clonotype. The J gene is TRBJ2-5, the V gene TRBV5-1; a possible D gene is TRBD2 (5 bases). The CDR3 contains 16 residues. Germline CDR1 reads SGHRS; CDR2 reads YFSETQ. Trimming removed 0 bases at V and 4 bases at J, with 16 bases between. This CDR3 is CASSLEAREIRETQYF. CDR3 DNA sequence: TGCGCCAGCAGCTTGGAGGCACGGGAAATTCGAGAGACCCAGTACTTC.

On this clonotype: A much more abundant neighbour one base away suggests this may be a read error. The chain combines TRBV12-3 or TRBV12-4 with TRBJ2-3, with D perhaps TRBD1 (5 bases). This CDR3 spans 11 amino acids. CDR3 loop: CASKFTGTQYF. CDR3 in DNA: TGTGCCAGCAAGTTCACAGGTACGCAGTATTTT.

The rearrangement joins TRBV28 to TRBJ2-7, with TRBD1 identical over 9 bases. Trimming took 2 bases from V and 7 from J; bases not matched to a gene: 6. The CDR3 is made up of 14 amino acids. CDR1 is MDHEN and CDR2 is SYDVKM in the germline V gene. The CDR3 sequence: CASSLEQGAGEQYF. The CDR3 DNA is TGTGCCAGCAGTTTAGAACAGGGGGCGGGGGAGCAGTACTTC.

There are many counts of this clonotype. One end of the junction varies from germline; a read error may be responsible. V and J are TRBV30 and TRBJ2-7, with a possible D match to TRBD1 (7 bases). Germline V lookup: CDR1 GTSNPN, CDR2 SVGIG (reference sequence). The CDR3 runs to 16 residues. In DNA form, the CDR3 reads TGTGCCCGGAGGGCGCCAGACAGGGTTAGCTCCTACGAGCAGTACTTC. Translated: CARRAPDRVSSYEQYF.

The sample holds many counts of this clonotype. The chain employs TRBV9 and TRBJ2-7, with D hard to call. Between the trimmed V and J ends, which lost 4 bases and 4 bases, there was a span of 12 bases. Germline V lookup: CDR1 SGDLS, CDR2 YYNGEE. CDR3 length equals 13 residues. CDR3 sequence reads: CASSPTDSYEQYF. CDR3 coding DNA: TGTGCCAGCAGCCCTACAGACTCATACGAGCAGTACTTC.

In this sample, this clonotype turned up many times. CDR3 in DNA: TGTGCCAGCACGCCAGGCGTCGGGAGGGTATATACTGAAGCTTTCTTT. It specifies CASTPGVGRVYTEAFF. The chain uses TRBV6-1 and TRBJ1-1; D gene uncertain. Trimming pared 7 bases from V and 5 bases from J, leaving 23 bases between. Per germline, CDR1 MNHNS and CDR2 SASEGT. The CDR3 extends over 16 amino acids.

The table lists this clonotype with many counts. This rearrangement joins TRBV6-2 or TRBV6-3 to TRBJ2-7; D call uncertain. Trimming shortened V by 1 base and J by 4 bases, and 23 bases separated the two germline ends. The CDR3 length is 18 residues. The germline gives CDR1 MNHEY, CDR2 SVGEGT. CDR3 sequence (DNA): TGTGCCAGCAGTTACTTTCGGGTTTCCGGTGCGTACCCTTACGAGCAGTACTTC. Encoded protein: CASSYFRVSGAYPYEQYF.

This clonotype was counted at least ten times. This chain uses TRBV20-1 with TRBJ2-3, with 7 bases matching TRBD2. The CDR3 sequence is 13 residues long. Germline V gene data show CDR1 as DFQATT and CDR2 as SNEGSKA (reference sequence). CDR3 DNA: TGCGCGGTGGCGGGGAGCGGGGCAGATACGCAGTATTTT. Translating gives CAVAGSGADTQYF.

This clonotype was seen many times. CDR3 sequence: CSAHQGAGEKLFF. In nucleotides, the CDR3 is TGCAGTGCTCACCAGGGGGCCGGTGAAAAACTGTTTTTT. J is TRBJ1-4 and V is TRBV20-1; 8 nucleotides agree with TRBD1. The ends lost 5 bases at V and 7 bases at J; junction bases unmatched: 6. The CDR3 is 13 amino acids. The germline gives CDR1 DFQATT, CDR2 SNEGSKA (reference sequence).

This clonotype was observed a few times. The chain employs TRBV12-3 or TRBV12-4 and TRBJ2-2; the match to TRBD2 covers 9 bases. V shed 6 bases, J shed 4 bases, and the junction held 6 bases outside the gene matches. The CDR3 totals 15 residues. The CDR3 loop reads CASRVSGGGTGELFF. For the CDR3, the DNA is TGTGCCAGCAGAGTTAGCGGGGGCGGCACCGGGGAGCTGTTTTTT.

This clonotype came up a few times. CDR3 coding DNA: TGTGCCAGTGGAGAGGGACTAGCTCGAGGGTCCGGGGAGCTGTTTTTT. This sequence encodes CASGEGLARGSGELFF. The chain uses TRBV19 and TRBJ2-2; 9 bases are shared with TRBD2. V dropped 8 bases and J dropped 6; count of bases not matched to a gene: 13. The CDR3 length is 16 residues. Germline CDR1 reads LNHDA; CDR2 reads SQIVND (reference sequence).

This clonotype was counted once. The CDR3 nucleotides are TGTGCCACCAGTGATGCAGGGGGTTTAGCGAACATTCAGTACTTC. Its protein product is CATSDAGGLANIQYF. J is TRBJ2-4 and V is TRBV24-1, with 7 positions matching TRBD1. The CDR3 runs to 15 residues. V shed 3 bases, J shed 7 bases, and the junction held 8 bases outside the gene matches. The germline V gene encodes CDR1 KGHDR and CDR2 SFDVKD.

The count of this clonotype is one. This may stem from a read error, because a much larger clone lies one nucleotide away. V is TRBV30 and J is TRBJ1-4; TRBD1 aligns across 9 bases. The germline V gene encodes CDR1 GTSNPN and CDR2 SVGIG (reference sequence). J lost 7 bases, V lost 5 bases, and 17 bases had no gene match. The CDR3 loop spans 17 amino acids. The CDR3 DNA sequence: TGTGCCTGGGGACCCACAGGGGGCGCCTGGTTGGGTGAAAAACTGTTTTTT. Translated: CAWGPTGGAWLGEKLFF.

Concerning this clonotype: Given a much more abundant clone one base away, this may be a read error. J is TRBJ2-1 and V is TRBV7-3; possible D gene TRBD2, 6 bases. This CDR3 region has 15 residues. Germline CDR1 reads SGHTA; CDR2 reads FQGTGA. Trimming left V 4 bases short and J 9 bases short, with 19 bases between. In DNA form, the CDR3 reads TGTGCCAGCAGCTCCAACCCCACCGGACTAAGTGAGCAGTTCTTC. It translates to CASSSNPTGLSEQFF. Variable domain in full (rest from reference TRBV7-3 and TRBJ2-1): GAGVSQTPSNKVTEKGKYVELRCDPISGHTALYWYRQSLGQGPEFLIYFQGTGAADDSGLPNDRFFAVRPEGSVSTLKIQRTERGDSAVYLCASSSNPTGLSEQFFGPGTRLTVL.

This clonotype was counted many times. The rearrangement joins TRBV2 to TRBJ2-3, with 14 bases that match TRBD2. CDR1 and CDR2 from the germline V gene are SNHLY and FYNNEI. V shed 6 bases, J shed 1 base, and the junction held 3 bases outside the gene matches. The CDR3 sequence is 16 residues long. The CDR3 nucleotides read TGTGCCAGCAGCGTGGGACTAGCGGGAGGCACAGATACGCAGTATTTT. Encoded protein: CASSVGLAGGTDTQYF.

This clonotype occurred many times. The CDR3 loop reads CASSQRTGGSGTEAFF. The CDR3 DNA sequence: TGTGCCAGCAGCCAGAGGACAGGGGGGTCGGGCACTGAAGCTTTCTTT. This rearrangement joins TRBV3-1 to TRBJ1-1, with TRBD1 matching over 10 bases. The CDR3 loop spans 16 amino acids. V trimming: 3 bases; J trimming: 4 bases; junction bases outside the gene matches: 8. Germline V CDR1 and CDR2: LGHDT, YNNKEL (reference sequence). Using reference TRBV3-1 and TRBJ1-1 for the parts outside the CDR3, the full variable domain is DTAVSQTPKYLVTQMGNDKSIKCEQNLGHDTMYWYKQDSKKFLKIMFSYNNKELIINETVPNRFSPKSPDKAHLNLHINSLELGDSAVYFCASSQRTGGSGTEAFFGQGTRLTVV.

This chain links TRBV14 with TRBJ2-1; 9 bases align to TRBD1. The CDR3 loop spans 15 amino acids. Germline V gene data show CDR1 as SGHDN and CDR2 as FVKESK. The ends lost 4 bases at V and 3 bases at J; junction bases unmatched: 4. The CDR3 here is CASSPQGARYNEQFF. Written as DNA, the CDR3 is TGTGCCAGCAGCCCACAGGGGGCGCGCTACAATGAGCAGTTCTTC.

This clonotype was recorded many times. The V and J genes are TRBV27 and TRBJ2-1, with 14 bases fitting TRBD2. Trimming removed 5 bases from V and 7 bases from J; junction bases left unmatched: 10. Germline V gene sequence: CDR1 MNHEY, CDR2 SMNVEV (reference sequence). The CDR3 spans 17 residues. The CDR3 reads CASSMGLAGAPMNEQFF. CDR3 in DNA: TGTGCCAGCAGTATGGGACTAGCGGGGGCTCCTATGAATGAGCAGTTCTTC.

For the CDR3, the DNA is TGTGCCAGCAGTGGGGACACCGCACACACCGGGGAGCTGTTTTTT. Translated, it gives CASSGDTAHTGELFF. The V and J genes are TRBV2 and TRBJ2-2, with D perhaps matching TRBD1 (6 bases). The CDR3 sequence is 15 residues long. Germline assignment: CDR1 SNHLY and CDR2 FYNNEI. V lost 4 bases to trimming and J lost 3 bases, with 12 bases between them.

The V and J genes are TRBV6-1 and TRBJ1-2, with 8 bases that match TRBD1. CDR1 and CDR2 (germline): MNHNS, SASEGT. The ends lost 5 bases at V and 7 bases at J; junction bases unmatched: 15. The CDR3 spans 16 residues. CDR3 in amino acids: CASSSGPSGGAGGYTF. The CDR3 DNA reads as TGTGCCAGCAGTTCTGGTCCTTCAGGGGGCGCGGGTGGCTACACCTTC.

This clonotype was observed a handful of times. The chain combines TRBV5-1 with TRBJ2-5; 8 bases align to TRBD2. This CDR3 is 17 amino acids long. Germline assignment: CDR1 SGHRS and CDR2 YFSETQ. The V and J ends lost 0 bases and 4 bases, in that order; junction bases with no gene match: 11. This CDR3 reads CASSLVLAGPRLETQYF. The CDR3 DNA follows: TGCGCCAGCAGCTTGGTGCTAGCGGGCCCCCGGTTAGAGACCCAGTACTTC.